This T cell receptor (beta chain) was profiled in a study of blood T cell repertoires in COVID-19. Turning to the study itself: Samples came from the United States, Italy and Spain, spanning acute and convalescent COVID-19. Nucleic acid was either cDNA or gDNA, and it came from T cells, B-cell-depleted T cells, or PBMCs.

The CDR3 sequence is 15 residues long. The V segment lost 3 bases and the J segment 2 bases; nucleotides outside the gene matches: 4. The germline V gene encodes CDR1 SGHAT and CDR2 FQNNGV. Per the authors' pipeline: Nucleated cell number was recorded as an estimate derived from reference gene primer amplification. The assay was immunoSEQ multiplex PCR, and TCRdb's table has in-frame clones only and misses some. V and J calls and clone size are as listed in that table; D and trimming were resolved from the DNA. The repertoire has 200,000 to 250,000 clones, approximately 88% of them found once; the top ten carry 5.5% to 8%.

This rearrangement joins TRBV11-2 to TRBJ2-3; the match to TRBD1 covers 8 bases. This sequence originates from a man aged 55 to 69 who had recovered from COVID-19. Sample: peripheral blood. CDR3 amino acids: CASSFRQGNTDTQYF. Here the CDR3 DNA reads TGTGCCAGCAGCTTTCGACAGGGGAACACAGATACGCAGTATTTT.